The clone carrying this T cell receptor beta chain came up many times. Its antigen remains unknown. Trimming removed 0 bases from V and 7 bases from J, with 11 bases in between. The CDR3 is 15 amino acids. Germline CDR1 and CDR2: SGHRS and YFSETQ. The SP2 primer and nested alpha and beta constant region primers amplified ligated cDNA in four rounds. TCRdb ran MiXCR on the UMI-ligation and nested PCR reads and lists one entry per CDR3 protein. The data hold over 13,000 distinct CDR3 sequences, with about 5% observed a single time. The treatment is: skin biopsy from PPD injection site in Mantoux-positive individual. TCR cDNA received a 3' ligated oligonucleotide that carried a UMI. The sample is drawn from a study of naive and memory T cell subsets. Study outcomes and limitations: Potentially, T cell activation and differentiation skew this RNA-based measurement. Tuberculin site TCR excess was interpreted as type IV hypersensitivity infiltration.

This clonotype was sampled from an adult in good health. This chain joins TRBV5-1 and TRBJ1-6; perhaps TRBD1 as D (5 bases). The specimen comprised skin, sampled from a tuberculin skin test site. The CDR3 DNA follows: TGCGCCAGCAGCTTGGATGCGACAGTAAATTCACCCCTCCACTTT. Its translation is CASSLDATVNSPLHF.